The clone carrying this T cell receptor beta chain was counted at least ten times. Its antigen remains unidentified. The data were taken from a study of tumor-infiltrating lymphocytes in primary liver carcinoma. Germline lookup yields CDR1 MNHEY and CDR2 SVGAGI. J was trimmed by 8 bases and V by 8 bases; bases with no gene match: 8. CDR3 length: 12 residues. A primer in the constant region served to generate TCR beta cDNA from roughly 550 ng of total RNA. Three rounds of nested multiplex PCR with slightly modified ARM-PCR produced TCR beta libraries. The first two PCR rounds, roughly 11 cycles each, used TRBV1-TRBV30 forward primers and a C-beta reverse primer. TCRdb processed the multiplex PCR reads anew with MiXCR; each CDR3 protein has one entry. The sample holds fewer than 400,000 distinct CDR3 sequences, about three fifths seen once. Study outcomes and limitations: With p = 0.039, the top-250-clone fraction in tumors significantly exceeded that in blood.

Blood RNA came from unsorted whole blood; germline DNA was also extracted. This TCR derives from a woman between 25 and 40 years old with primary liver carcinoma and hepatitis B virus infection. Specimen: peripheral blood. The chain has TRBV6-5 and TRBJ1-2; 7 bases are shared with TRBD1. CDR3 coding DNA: TGTGCCAGCGGGGACAGTTACGGAGGCTACACCTTC. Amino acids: CASGDSYGGYTF.